This T cell receptor beta chain was profiled in a study of T cell responses to AZD1222 COVID-19 vaccine. Points on this clone: The target antigen is unknown.

Trimming took 1 base from V and 5 from J, leaving 17 bases between them. The length of the CDR3 is 16 residues. Germline CDR1 is LNHDA and CDR2 is SQIVND (reference sequence). The method was immunoSEQ multiplex PCR; TCRdb's version includes in-frame clones alone and lacks a portion of them. The sample gives 140,000 or so clones, more than 80% of which show up once; 7.5% to 8% is in the top ten. Study-wide findings and caveats: Seropositivity was recorded at baseline in only a handful of AZD1222 recipients. After the peak T cell response, and only then, were repertoires sampled. Close to half of spike-specific TCRs reportedly recognize unmutated variant regions. Increases in Spike-specific TCR breadth and depth were seen after two AZD1222 doses.

This receptor was identified in an adult who received the MenACWY meningococcal vaccine as a control. This chain uses TRBV19 with TRBJ2-5; tentatively, D is TRBD1 (7 bases). This specimen was peripheral blood, taken 28 days after the second dose of the MenACWY control vaccine. The CDR3 DNA reads as TGTGCCAGTAGTATAGCCCGGGGGACAGTGGGGGAGACCCAGTACTTC. This sequence encodes CASSIARGTVGETQYF.